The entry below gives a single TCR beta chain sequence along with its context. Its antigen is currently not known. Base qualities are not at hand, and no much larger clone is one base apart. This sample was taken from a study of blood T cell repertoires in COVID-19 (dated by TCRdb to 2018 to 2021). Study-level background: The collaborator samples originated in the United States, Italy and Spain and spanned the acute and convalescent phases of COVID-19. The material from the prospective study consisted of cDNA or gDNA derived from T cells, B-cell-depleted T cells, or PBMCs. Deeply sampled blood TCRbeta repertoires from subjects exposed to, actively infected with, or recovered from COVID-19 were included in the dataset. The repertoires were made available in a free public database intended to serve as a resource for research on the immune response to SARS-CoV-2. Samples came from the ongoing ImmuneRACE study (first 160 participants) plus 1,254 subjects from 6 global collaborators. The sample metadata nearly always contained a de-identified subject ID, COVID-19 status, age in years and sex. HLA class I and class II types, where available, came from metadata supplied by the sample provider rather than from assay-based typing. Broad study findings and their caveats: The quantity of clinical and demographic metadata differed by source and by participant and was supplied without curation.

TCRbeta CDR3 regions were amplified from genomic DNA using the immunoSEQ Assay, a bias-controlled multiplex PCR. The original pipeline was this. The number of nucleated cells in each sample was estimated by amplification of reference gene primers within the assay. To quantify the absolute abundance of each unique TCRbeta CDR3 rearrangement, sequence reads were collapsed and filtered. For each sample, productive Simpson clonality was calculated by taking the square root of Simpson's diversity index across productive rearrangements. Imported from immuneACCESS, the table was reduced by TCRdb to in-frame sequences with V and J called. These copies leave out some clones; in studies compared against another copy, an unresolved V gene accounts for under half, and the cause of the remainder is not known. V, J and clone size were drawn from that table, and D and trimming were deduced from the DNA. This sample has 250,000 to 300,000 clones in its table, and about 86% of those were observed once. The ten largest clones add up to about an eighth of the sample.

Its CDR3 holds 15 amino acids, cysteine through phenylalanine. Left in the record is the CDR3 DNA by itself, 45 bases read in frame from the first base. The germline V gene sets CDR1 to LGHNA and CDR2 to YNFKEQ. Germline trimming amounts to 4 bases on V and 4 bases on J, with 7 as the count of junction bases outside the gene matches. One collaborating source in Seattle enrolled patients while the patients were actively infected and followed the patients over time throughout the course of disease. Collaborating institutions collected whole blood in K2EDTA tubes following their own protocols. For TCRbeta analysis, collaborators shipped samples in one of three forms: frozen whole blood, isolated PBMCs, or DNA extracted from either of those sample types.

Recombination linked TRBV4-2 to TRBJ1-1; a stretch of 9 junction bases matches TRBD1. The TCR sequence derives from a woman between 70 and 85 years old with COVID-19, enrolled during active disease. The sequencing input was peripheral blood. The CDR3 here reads CASSPGDRVRTEAFF. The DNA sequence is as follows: TGTGCCAGCAGCCCCGGGGACAGGGTCCGCACTGAAGCTTTCTTT.